There are a few counts of the clone carrying this T cell receptor beta chain. What it recognizes is unknown. Patients with uncontrolled infections, other autoimmune diseases, pregnancy or lactation were excluded. The source of the sample is a study of T cells in Graves' hyperthyroidism and ophthalmopathy. Broader study findings: Separating ophthalmopathy from stable hyperthyroidism was achieved by a 13 V-J model.

In germline, CDR1 is DFQATT, CDR2 SNEGSKA (reference sequence). Trimming removed 5 bases at V and 0 bases at J, with 18 bases between. The CDR3 totals 16 residues. RNA transcripts served as the template for amplifying TCR beta CDR3 regions. HTBI primers were the set used in a first-round RT-PCR of the TCR CDR3. TCRdb reanalysed the multiplex PCR reads using MiXCR and keeps one entry per CDR3 protein. The table shows over 500,000 distinct CDR3 sequences, with roughly 15% occurring only once. The V and J genes are TRBV20-1 and TRBJ2-3; TRBD2 is a possible D gene (6 bases). The TCR sequence derives from a woman between 40 and 50 years old with Graves' hyperthyroidism. The sequenced sample consisted of blood. CDR3 bases: TGCAGTGCTGAGAAGGCTAGCGCGTCTAGCACAGATACGCAGTATTTT. This translates into CSAEKASASSTDTQYF.